This T cell receptor (beta chain) was captured in a study of cytomegalovirus exposure and HLA in healthy donors. PCR amplification relied on 60 Vbeta primers (plus 13 Jbeta primers). The data were produced by immunoSEQ multiplex PCR, yet TCRdb's version contains in-frame clones alone and is incomplete. The top ten hold 1.8% of the sample, which has roughly 200,000 clones, roughly 73% seen once. The CDR3 covers 16 residues. V dropped 0 bases and J dropped 1; count of bases not matched to a gene: 4. CDR1 and CDR2 (germline): MGHRA, YSYEKL. This receptor was taken from a woman aged 25 to 39 in good health and CMV-seronegative. Material: PBMCs. V usage is TRBV4-1 and J usage is TRBJ1-1, with TRBD1 identical over 8 bases. CDR3 DNA: TGCGCCAGCAGCCAAGACACCGGGACAGGGAACACTGAAGCTTTCTTT. It is translated as CASSQDTGTGNTEAFF.